This TCR beta chain was sequenced in a study of blood T cells in healthy people across ages. A second PCR, run for roughly 7 to 12 cycles, used a sample-barcoded 5' primer plus a J-beta primer mix. TCRdb recomputed calls from the 5' RACE reads with MiXCR, one row per CDR3 protein. The sample lists more than 750,000 distinct CDR3 sequences; about 27% were seen once. The CDR3 is 15 residues long. The V and J ends lost 0 bases and 9 bases, in that order; junction bases with no gene match: 8. CDR1 is MRHNA, CDR2 SNTAGT, per germline. This sample also belongs to another study, concerning T cells of mothers and their children. That paper notes: Every mother supplied over 8 million TCR beta CDR3 reads and every child about 3 million. The study found slightly higher but non-significant overlap in related versus unrelated mother-child pairs. None of the identified T cell clones proved to be persistent microchimeric clones.

Sequencing was performed on blood. V is TRBV6-4 and J is TRBJ1-2; TRBD1 matches at 9 bases. The sequence came from a woman aged 40 to 49 in good health. CDR3 sequence reads: CASSDSRDRDRSYTF. DNA of the CDR3: TGTGCCAGCAGTGACTCCCGGGACAGGGATCGTAGCTACACCTTC.